This TCR beta chain was profiled in a study of T cell repertoires in cytomegalovirus infection. Looking at the study overall: CMV infection and matching HLA type were both indicated by public TCR beta signatures. Broader study findings: The study identified carriers of CMV plus the relevant HLA from cumulative public TCR beta family frequency. What dominated the ex vivo response were HLA-C-restricted CMV-specific TCR beta clonotypes.

This clonotype was found a few times. Its antigen remains unknown. The length of the CDR3 is 16 residues. The V gene lost 4 bases and the J gene lost 1 base, with 15 bases spanning the gap. The V gene's germline CDR1 is MNHEY and CDR2 SMNVEV (reference sequence). Via MiXCR, TCRdb re-called the reads, giving one row per CDR3 protein. The profile shows 630,000 or so distinct CDR3 sequences, less than 25% of them singletons. This chain connects TRBV27 to TRBJ2-3, with D maybe TRBD2 (6 bases). The TCR originated in a human donor in good health (CMV status not recorded). Some clones in this sample may be carry-over from other donors' samples. Specimen: CD8+ T cells from PBMCs. The CDR3 region has the DNA TGTGCCAGCAGTTGGTCCTCGGGACTCCGCACAGATACGCAGTATTTT. Translating it yields CASSWSSGLRTDTQYF.